The T cell receptor (beta chain) under discussion was sequenced for a study of shared clonotypes between healthy human individuals. Germline CDR1 reads MDHEN; CDR2 reads SYDVKM. Trimming took 5 bases from V and 3 from J, leaving 17 bases between them. The CDR3 loop spans 15 amino acids. Naive CD8 populations comprised CD45RO-negative cells positively selected for CCR7, excluding terminally differentiated effector memory CD45RA+ cells. Repertoires were generated with immunoSEQ multiplex PCR, while TCRdb's copy carries only in-frame clones and drops some. The sample holds about 2.1 million clones; approximately 94% are singletons and the top ten take about 1.5%.

The source of this sequence is a man between 18 and 35 years old in good health. Some clones in this sample may be carry-over from other donors' samples. This chain uses TRBV28 with TRBJ2-7; D gene uncertain. Source material: naive CD8+ T cells from PBMCs. CDR3: CASSPPWTRNYEQYF. In DNA, the CDR3 is TGTGCCAGCAGTCCGCCCTGGACCAGAAACTACGAGCAGTACTTC.